The present entry profiles one TCR beta chain with its context. Its matching antigen is unknown. This specimen comes from a study of shared clonotypes between healthy human individuals. Overall study findings and caveats: Only blood underwent sampling, and tissue repertoires likely differ.

The naive CD8 population came from CD45RO-negative cells selected for CCR7, without terminally differentiated effector memory CD45RA+ cells. The protocol was immunoSEQ multiplex PCR, while the TCRdb copy is restricted to in-frame clones and leaves out a portion. The profile covers about 590,000 clones, with about 95% appearing a single time and 0.1% to 0.11% taken by the ten largest. CDR3 length: 18 amino acids. Trimming pared 5 bases from V and 3 bases from J, leaving 23 bases between. CDR1 is SGHNT, CDR2 YENEEA, per germline. This sequence originates from a woman aged 30 to 39 in good health. The sequencing sample was made of naive CD8+ T cells sorted from blood. J is TRBJ2-1 and V is TRBV11-3; TRBD1 or TRBD2 may be the D gene (6 bases each). CDR3 in amino acids: CASSQGGVAGNRYNEQFF. In DNA form, the CDR3 reads TGTGCCAGCAGCCAAGGGGGAGTTGCGGGAAACCGCTACAATGAGCAGTTCTTC.